The TCR beta chain under discussion was sequenced for a study of cytomegalovirus exposure and HLA in healthy donors. Germline CDR1 MNHEY, CDR2 SMNVEV (reference sequence). V was shortened by 3 bases and J by 2 bases, with 17 bases between the two germline ends. The CDR3 has 16 amino acids. Some clones are missing from TCRdb's copy, which holds only in-frame ones; the method was immunoSEQ multiplex PCR. The data show over 200,000 clones, with around nine tenths seen just once and about 2% held by the top ten. This clone was recorded only once. The V gene is TRBV27, the J gene TRBJ2-7; D perhaps matches TRBD1 (5 bases). Sequencing input: PBMCs. This clonotype was sampled from a woman between 18 and 29 years old in good health and CMV-seropositive. Here the CDR3 reads CASSLDIWQDTYEQYF. The CDR3 DNA is TGTGCCAGCAGTTTGGACATCTGGCAGGACACCTACGAGCAGTACTTC.